The clone carrying this T cell receptor (beta chain) has only one observation. The data were obtained in a study of blood T cell repertoires in COVID-19. Trimming cost V 3 bases and J 2 bases; bases outside gene matches: 3. The CDR3 loop spans 14 amino acids. Germline assignment: CDR1 SGHRS and CDR2 YFSETQ. Under the authors' procedure: From reference gene primer amplification, estimates of nucleated cell counts were derived. The method was immunoSEQ multiplex PCR; TCRdb's version includes in-frame clones alone and lacks a portion of them. That table gives V, J and clone size, and the DNA gave D and trimming. The sample shows some 250,000 clones, more than 65% of them seen only once.

Material for sequencing was peripheral blood. The source is a woman between 18 and 29 years old with acute or convalescent COVID-19. The rearrangement uses TRBV5-1 and TRBJ2-7; 9 bases fit TRBD1. CDR3 loop: CASSSGQGTYEQYF. CDR3 nucleotide sequence: TGCGCCAGCAGCTCTGGACAGGGGACCTACGAGCAGTACTTC.